Following are 10 T cell receptor beta chains from one sample sequenced in a study of cytomegalovirus exposure and HLA in healthy donors. The PCR employed 60 Vbeta primers together with 13 Jbeta primers. Method: immunoSEQ multiplex PCR; TCRdb's copy keeps in-frame clones and lacks some. The data show about 160,000 clones, approximately 84% seen once. Sequencing was done on a sample of PBMCs. The receptors were gathered from a man aged 25-45 years in good health and CMV-seronegative.

This clone was detected once. The chain uses TRBV13 and TRBJ2-1, with 13 nucleotides matching TRBD2. This CDR3 is 15 amino acids long. V trimming: 6 bases; J trimming: 6 bases; junction bases outside the gene matches: 5. The germline V gene has CDR1 PRHDT and CDR2 FYEKMQ (reference sequence). CDR3 sequence (DNA): TGTGCCAGCAGTGTAGGACTAGCGGGAGCCAATGAGCAGTTCTTC. Its protein is CASSVGLAGANEQFF.

The V call is TRBV6-5, the J call TRBJ2-7; 9 nucleotides agree with TRBD1. Trimming removed 5 bases from V and 3 bases from J; junction bases left unmatched: 8. Germline V CDR1 and CDR2: MNHEY, SVGAGI. The CDR3 contains 15 residues. CDR3 in amino acids: CASSNDRGGVYEQYF. The DNA for the CDR3 is TGTGCCAGCAGTAACGACAGGGGGGGGGTCTACGAGCAGTACTTC.

The chain uses TRBV2 and TRBJ1-3, with a tentative D call TRBD1 (5 bases). The germline gives CDR1 SNHLY, CDR2 FYNNEI. V was cut by 6 bases and J by 4 bases, with 16 bases left in between. The CDR3 loop spans 15 amino acids. CDR3: CASRESGSSGNTIYF. The CDR3 DNA follows: TGTGCCAGCAGGGAATCAGGGTCTTCGGGAAACACCATATATTTT.

The chain carries TRBV7-6 and TRBJ2-1, with 9 bases that match TRBD1. CDR1 is SGHVS, CDR2 FNYEAQ, per germline. The V and J ends lost 1 base and 9 bases, in that order; junction bases with no gene match: 10. This CDR3 is 16 amino acids long. DNA of the CDR3: TGTGCCAGCAGCTTAGGGCCGGGACAGGGAAAACTTGAGCAGTTCTTC. As protein: CASSLGPGQGKLEQFF.

This clone was found once. The rearrangement joins TRBV28 to TRBJ1-4; 7 bases fit TRBD1. The CDR3 covers 16 residues. Trimming cost V 3 bases and J 0 bases; bases outside gene matches: 4. Germline V gives CDR1 MDHEN, CDR2 SYDVKM. CDR3 sequence: CASSLRQGPTNEKLFF. DNA of the CDR3: TGTGCCAGCAGTTTGAGACAGGGCCCAACTAATGAAAAACTGTTTTTT.

V is TRBV7-9 and J is TRBJ1-1; 10 bases map to TRBD1. The CDR3 length is 15 residues. The germline V gene encodes CDR1 SEHNR and CDR2 FQNEAQ (reference sequence). With V trimmed by 5 bases and J by 4 bases, 7 bases remained unmatched. The CDR3 DNA reads TGTGCCAGCAGCCCAGACAGGGGGCGCGGCACTGAAGCTTTCTTT. This codes for CASSPDRGRGTEAFF. The variable domain in full, completed from reference TRBV7-9 and TRBJ1-1, reads DTGVSQNPRHKITKRGQNVTFRCDPISEHNRLYWYRQTLGQGPEFLTYFQNEAQLEKSRLLSDRFSAERPKGSFSTLEIQRTEQGDSAMYLCASSPDRGRGTEAFFGQGTRLTVV.

The CDR3 is CASSWRANEQFF. In nucleotides, the CDR3 is TGTGCCAGCAGTTGGAGGGCCAATGAGCAGTTCTTC. The rearrangement joins TRBV28 to TRBJ2-1, with D possibly being TRBD2 (6 bases). Germline CDR1 is MDHEN and CDR2 is SYDVKM. The CDR3 extends over 12 amino acids. V was cut by 4 bases and J by 6 bases, with 7 bases left in between.

The sample holds one count of this clone. The chain links TRBV28 to TRBJ2-1; D may be TRBD2 (6 bases). The germline CDR1 and CDR2 sequences are MDHEN and SYDVKM. V lost 6 bases to trimming and J lost 9 bases, with 9 bases between them. The CDR3 extends over 11 amino acids. The chain's CDR3 is CASSTGGEQFF. CDR3 in DNA: TGTGCCAGCAGCACCGGGGGTGAGCAGTTCTTC.

The J gene is TRBJ2-5, the V gene TRBV9, with 9 bases identical to TRBD1. With 3 bases clipped from V and 4 bases from J, the junction kept 4 bases outside the gene matches. Germline assignment: CDR1 SGDLS and CDR2 YYNGEE. The CDR3 sequence is 14 residues long. In nucleotides, the CDR3 is TGTGCCAGCAGCGACGGGACAGGGCGAGAGACCCAGTACTTC. This codes for CASSDGTGRETQYF.

The CDR3 reads CAWSVTSPGQNTEAFF. CDR3 nucleotides: TGTGCCTGGAGCGTTACGAGCCCCGGACAAAACACTGAAGCTTTCTTT. The rearrangement uses TRBV30 and TRBJ1-1; possible D gene TRBD1, 5 bases. This CDR3 is built from 16 residues. V lost 3 bases and J 2 bases, leaving 19 bases between the germline ends. From germline, CDR1 is GTSNPN and CDR2 SVGIG (reference sequence).